Described below is a single T cell receptor beta chain sequence and its context. Its antigen is unknown. This record belongs to a study of T cells in tumors after PD-1 blockade. Study-level information: Excluded were patients with checkpoint blockade, immunosuppressants, or radiotherapy or other anti-cancer therapy within 4 weeks.

The germline V gene encodes CDR1 LGHNA and CDR2 YSLEER. This CDR3 spans 18 amino acids. V was cut by 4 bases and J by 0 bases, with 20 bases left in between. Broader study findings: Some novel exhausted tumor clones appeared in pre-treatment blood, suggesting peripheral recruitment.

Clones were sequenced by immunoSEQ multiplex PCR, and TCRdb holds only the in-frame ones, with some missing. The table includes roughly 5,400 clones, around 83% detected once. Sequences were derived from PBMCs, sampled after anti-PD-1 therapy. The sequence was collected from a human donor with advanced basal cell or squamous cell carcinoma (not recorded which). The rearrangement joins TRBV4-3 to TRBJ2-3; D is unresolved. CDR3 sequence (DNA): TGCGCCAGCAGCCTTAGACGATTTCTAGACCCTAGCACAGATACGCAGTATTTT. The encoded protein is CASSLRRFLDPSTDTQYF.